This T cell receptor beta chain was sequenced during a study of blood T cell repertoires in COVID-19. Background on the study: Sample material is recorded as cDNA or gDNA derived from T cells, B-cell-depleted T cells, or PBMCs.

The protocol was immunoSEQ multiplex PCR, while the TCRdb copy is restricted to in-frame clones and leaves out a portion. The sample shows 95,000 to 110,000 clones, about 89% of them seen only once. CDR1 and CDR2 from the germline V gene are KGHSH and LQKENI. The CDR3 is 13 residues long. The V end was cut by 3 bases, the J end by 9 bases, with 12 bases between. Sequences were obtained from peripheral blood. V usage is TRBV18 and J usage is TRBJ2-1; D unclear. The origin of this receptor is a woman aged 60-75 years with acute or convalescent COVID-19. In DNA form, the CDR3 reads TGTGCCAGCTCACCGGATCTGAGAGGTGAGCAGTTCTTC. Its translation is CASSPDLRGEQFF.